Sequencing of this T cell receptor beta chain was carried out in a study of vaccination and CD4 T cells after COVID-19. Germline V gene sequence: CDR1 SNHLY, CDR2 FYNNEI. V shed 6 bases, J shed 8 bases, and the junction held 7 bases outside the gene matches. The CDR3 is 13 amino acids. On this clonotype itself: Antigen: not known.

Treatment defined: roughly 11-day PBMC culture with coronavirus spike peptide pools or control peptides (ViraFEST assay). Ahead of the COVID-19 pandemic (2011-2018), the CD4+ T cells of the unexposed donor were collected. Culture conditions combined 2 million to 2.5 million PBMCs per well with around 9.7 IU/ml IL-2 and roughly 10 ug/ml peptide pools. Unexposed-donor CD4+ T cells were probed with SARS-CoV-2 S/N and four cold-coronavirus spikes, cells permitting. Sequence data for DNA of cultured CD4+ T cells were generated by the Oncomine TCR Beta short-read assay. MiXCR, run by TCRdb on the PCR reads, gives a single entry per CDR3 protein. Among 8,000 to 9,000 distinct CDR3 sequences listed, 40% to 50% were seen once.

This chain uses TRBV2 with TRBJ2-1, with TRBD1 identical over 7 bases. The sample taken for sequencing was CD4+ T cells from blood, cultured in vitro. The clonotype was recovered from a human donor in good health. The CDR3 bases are TGTGCCAGCAGCCGGACAGGCCGGTATGAGCAGTTCTTC. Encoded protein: CASSRTGRYEQFF.